The clone carrying this T cell receptor beta chain was seen once. Its antigen is not identified. In the authors' methods: For the immunoSEQ data, sequences were junction-only without quality scores, so filtering differed. TCRdb's copy holds only in-frame clones and misses some; the assay was immunoSEQ multiplex PCR. The DNA gave D and trimming, while V, J and clone size come from that table. This sample has 2 million to 2.5 million clones, with roughly 92% found just once. This record comes from a study of shared clonotypes between healthy human individuals. The CDR3 has 14 amino acids. Per germline, CDR1 MNHEY and CDR2 SVGAGI. V lost 2 bases and J lost 5, with 12 bases in between. Broader study findings: The four-donor shared clonotypes exceeded non-shared clonotypes in generation probability, with non-shared ones scoring lower. Memory subsets had estimated richness that was generally smaller than that of naive subsets.

The sequenced sample was naive CD4+ T cells from PBMCs. Subset noted: CD45RA+ positively selected. The V gene is TRBV6-5, the J gene TRBJ1-1; D possibly corresponds to TRBD1 (5 bases). The sequence came from a man between 18 and 29 years old in good health. Some clones in this sample may be carry-over from other donors' samples. The CDR3 loop reads CASSYTARVTEAFF. The CDR3 coding sequence is TGTGCCAGCAGTTACACGGCCAGGGTTACTGAAGCTTTCTTT.